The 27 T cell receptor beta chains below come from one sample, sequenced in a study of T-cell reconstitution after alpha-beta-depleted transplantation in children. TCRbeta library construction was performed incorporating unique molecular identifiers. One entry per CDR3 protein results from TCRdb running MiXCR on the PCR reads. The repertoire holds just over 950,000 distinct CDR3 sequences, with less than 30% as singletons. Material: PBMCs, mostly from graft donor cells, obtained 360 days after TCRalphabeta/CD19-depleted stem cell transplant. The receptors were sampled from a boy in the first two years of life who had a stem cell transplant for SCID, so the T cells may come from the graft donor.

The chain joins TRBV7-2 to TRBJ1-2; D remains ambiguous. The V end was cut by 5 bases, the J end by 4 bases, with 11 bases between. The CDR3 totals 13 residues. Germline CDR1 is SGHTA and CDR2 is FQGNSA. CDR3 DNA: TGTGCCAGCAGCCAAGGAACCCTCTATGGCTACACCTTC. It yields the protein CASSQGTLYGYTF. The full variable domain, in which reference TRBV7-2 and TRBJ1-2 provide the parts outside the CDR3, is GAGVSQSPSNKVTEKGKDVELRCDPISGHTALYWYRQSLGQGLEFLIYFQGNSAPDKSGLPSDRFSAERTGGSVSTLTIQRTQQEDSAVYLCASSQGTLYGYTFGSGTRLTVV.

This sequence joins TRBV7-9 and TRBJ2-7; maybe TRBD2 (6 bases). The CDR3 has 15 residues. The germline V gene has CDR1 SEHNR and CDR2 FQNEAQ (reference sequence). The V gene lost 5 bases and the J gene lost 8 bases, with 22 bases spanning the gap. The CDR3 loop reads CASSPSSATKAKQYF. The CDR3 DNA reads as TGTGCCAGCAGCCCTTCTAGCGCCACCAAAGCCAAGCAGTACTTC. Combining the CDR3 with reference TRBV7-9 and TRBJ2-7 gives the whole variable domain DTGVSQNPRHKITKRGQNVTFRCDPISEHNRLYWYRQTLGQGPEFLTYFQNEAQLEKSRLLSDRFSAERPKGSFSTLEIQRTEQGDSAMYLCASSPSSATKAKQYFGPGTRLTVT.

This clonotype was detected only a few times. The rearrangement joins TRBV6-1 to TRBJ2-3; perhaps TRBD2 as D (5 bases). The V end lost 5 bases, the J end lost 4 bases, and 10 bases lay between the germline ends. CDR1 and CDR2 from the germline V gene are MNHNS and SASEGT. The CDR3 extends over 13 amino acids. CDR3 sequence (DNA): TGTGCCAGCAGTTCGGGGTCTCCAGATACGCAGTATTTT. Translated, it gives CASSSGSPDTQYF.

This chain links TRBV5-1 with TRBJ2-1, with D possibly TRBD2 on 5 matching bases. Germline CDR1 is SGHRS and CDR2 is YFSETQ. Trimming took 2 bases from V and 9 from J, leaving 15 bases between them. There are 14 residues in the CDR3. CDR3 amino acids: CASSFGVPRGEQFF. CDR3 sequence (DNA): TGCGCCAGCAGCTTTGGGGTCCCCCGGGGTGAGCAGTTCTTC.

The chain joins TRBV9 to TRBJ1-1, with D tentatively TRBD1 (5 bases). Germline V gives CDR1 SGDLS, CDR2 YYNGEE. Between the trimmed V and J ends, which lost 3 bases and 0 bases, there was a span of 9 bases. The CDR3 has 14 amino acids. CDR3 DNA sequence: TGTGCCAGCAGCGCGAGGGGTATGAACACTGAAGCTTTCTTT. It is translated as CASSARGMNTEAFF.

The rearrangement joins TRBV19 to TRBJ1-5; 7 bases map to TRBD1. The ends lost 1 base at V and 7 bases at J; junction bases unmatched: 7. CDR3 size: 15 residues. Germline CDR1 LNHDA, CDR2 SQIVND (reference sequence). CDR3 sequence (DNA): TGTGCCAGTAGTATAGGGGGACAGCTGGGGCAGCCCCAGCATTTT. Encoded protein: CASSIGGQLGQPQHF.

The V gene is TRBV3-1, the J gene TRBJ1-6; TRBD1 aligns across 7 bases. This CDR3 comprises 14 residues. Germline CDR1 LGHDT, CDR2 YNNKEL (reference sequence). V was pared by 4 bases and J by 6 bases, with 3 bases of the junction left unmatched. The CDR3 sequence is CASSPQGPNSPLHF. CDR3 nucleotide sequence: TGTGCCAGCAGCCCACAGGGGCCTAATTCACCCCTCCACTTT.

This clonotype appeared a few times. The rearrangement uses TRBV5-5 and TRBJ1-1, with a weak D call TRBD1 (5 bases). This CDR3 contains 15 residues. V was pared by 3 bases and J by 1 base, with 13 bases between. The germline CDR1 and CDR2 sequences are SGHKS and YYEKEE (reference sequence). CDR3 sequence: CASSYRDGGNTEAFF. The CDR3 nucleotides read TGTGCCAGCAGCTATCGGGACGGAGGGAACACTGAAGCTTTCTTT.

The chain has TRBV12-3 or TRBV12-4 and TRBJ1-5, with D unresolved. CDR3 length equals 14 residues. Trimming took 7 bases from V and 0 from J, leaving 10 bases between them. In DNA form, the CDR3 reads TGTGCCAGCAAACGAGATTATAGCAATCAGCCCCAGCATTTT. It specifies CASKRDYSNQPQHF.

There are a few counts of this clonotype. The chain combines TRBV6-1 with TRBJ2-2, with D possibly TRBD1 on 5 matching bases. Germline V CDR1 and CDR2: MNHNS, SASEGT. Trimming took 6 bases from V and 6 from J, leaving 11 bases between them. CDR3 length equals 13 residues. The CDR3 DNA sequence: TGTGCCAGCAGGCCCACAGGTTCCGGGGAGCTGTTTTTT. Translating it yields CASRPTGSGELFF.

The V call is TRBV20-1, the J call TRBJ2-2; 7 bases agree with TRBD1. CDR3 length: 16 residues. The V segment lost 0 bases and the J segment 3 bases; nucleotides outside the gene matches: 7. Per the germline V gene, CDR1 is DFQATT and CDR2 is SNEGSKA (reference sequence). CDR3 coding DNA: TGCAGTGCTAGAGATGGTTTCGACAGGGACACCGGGGAGCTGTTTTTT. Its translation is CSARDGFDRDTGELFF.

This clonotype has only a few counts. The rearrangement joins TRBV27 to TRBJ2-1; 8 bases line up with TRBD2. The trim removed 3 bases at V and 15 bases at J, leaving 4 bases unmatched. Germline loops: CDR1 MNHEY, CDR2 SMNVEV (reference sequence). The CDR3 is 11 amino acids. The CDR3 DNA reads TGTGCCAGCAGTTTCGGGACTAGTTGGTTCTTC. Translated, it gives CASSFGTSWFF.

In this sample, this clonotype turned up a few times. CDR3 loop: CASSVRSLQETQYF. CDR3 in DNA: TGTGCCAGCAGCGTTCGGAGCCTCCAAGAGACCCAGTACTTC. The V call is TRBV7-9, the J call TRBJ2-5, with unresolved D. CDR1 SEHNR and CDR2 FQNEAQ come from the germline V gene (reference sequence). The V end was cut by 5 bases, the J end by 1 base, with 11 bases between. The CDR3 contains 14 residues.

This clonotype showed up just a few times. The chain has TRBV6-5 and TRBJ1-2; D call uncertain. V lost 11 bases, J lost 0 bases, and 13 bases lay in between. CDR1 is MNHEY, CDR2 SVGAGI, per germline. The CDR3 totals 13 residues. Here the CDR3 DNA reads TGTGCCTCCCACGGAACAGCTAACTATGGCTACACCTTC. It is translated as CASHGTANYGYTF.

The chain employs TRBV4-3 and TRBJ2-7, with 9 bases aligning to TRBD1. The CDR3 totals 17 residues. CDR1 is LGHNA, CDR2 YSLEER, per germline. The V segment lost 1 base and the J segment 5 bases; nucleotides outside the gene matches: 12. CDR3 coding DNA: TGCGCCAGCAGCCAAGGGAGGCCGGGACAGGGATACCACGAGCAGTACTTC. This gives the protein CASSQGRPGQGYHEQYF.

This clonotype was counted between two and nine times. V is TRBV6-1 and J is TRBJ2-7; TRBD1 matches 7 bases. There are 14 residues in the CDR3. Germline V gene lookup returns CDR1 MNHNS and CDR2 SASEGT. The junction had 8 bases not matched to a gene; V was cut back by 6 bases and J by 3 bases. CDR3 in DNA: TGTGCCAGCAGAGACAGGGACAGAAGCTACGAGCAGTACTTC. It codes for CASRDRDRSYEQYF.

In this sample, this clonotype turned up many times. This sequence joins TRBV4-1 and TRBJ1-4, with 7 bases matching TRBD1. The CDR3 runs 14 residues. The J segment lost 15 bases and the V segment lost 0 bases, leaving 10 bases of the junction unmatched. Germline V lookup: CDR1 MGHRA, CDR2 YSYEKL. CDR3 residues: CASSQETGRQGLFF. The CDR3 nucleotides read TGCGCCAGCAGCCAAGAGACGGGCCGACAGGGTTTGTTTTTT.

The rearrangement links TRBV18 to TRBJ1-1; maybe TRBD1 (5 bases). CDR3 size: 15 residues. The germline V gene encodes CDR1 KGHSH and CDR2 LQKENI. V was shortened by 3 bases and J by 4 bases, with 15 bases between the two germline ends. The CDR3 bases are TGTGCCAGCTCACCTGCACGGGGGACGACCACTGAAGCTTTCTTT. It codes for CASSPARGTTTEAFF.

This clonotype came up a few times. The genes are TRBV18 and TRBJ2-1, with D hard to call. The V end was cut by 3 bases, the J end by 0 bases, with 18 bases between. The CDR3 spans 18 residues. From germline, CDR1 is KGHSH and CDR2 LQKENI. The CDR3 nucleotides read TGTGCCAGCTCACCTTTGCCCAAGGGTAAAAGCTCCTACAATGAGCAGTTCTTC. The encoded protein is CASSPLPKGKSSYNEQFF.

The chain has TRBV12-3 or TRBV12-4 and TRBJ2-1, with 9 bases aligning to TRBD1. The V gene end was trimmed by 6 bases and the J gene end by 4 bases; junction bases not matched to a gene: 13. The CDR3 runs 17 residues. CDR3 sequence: CASRPPSGTGLYNEQFF. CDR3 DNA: TGTGCCAGCAGACCCCCCTCCGGGACAGGGCTTTACAATGAGCAGTTCTTC.

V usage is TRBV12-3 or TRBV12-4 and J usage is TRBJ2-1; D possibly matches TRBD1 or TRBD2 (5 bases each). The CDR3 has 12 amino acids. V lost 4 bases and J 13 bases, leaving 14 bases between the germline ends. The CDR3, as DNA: TGTGCCAGCAGTTCTGGATCTGGGGGACAGTTCTTC. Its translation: CASSSGSGGQFF.

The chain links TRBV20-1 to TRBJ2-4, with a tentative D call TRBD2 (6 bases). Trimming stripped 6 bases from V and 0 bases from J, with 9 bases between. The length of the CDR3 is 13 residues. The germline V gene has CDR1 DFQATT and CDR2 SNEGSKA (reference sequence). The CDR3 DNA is TGCAGTGCAGGCGGGACAGCCAAAAACATTCAGTACTTC. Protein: CSAGGTAKNIQYF.

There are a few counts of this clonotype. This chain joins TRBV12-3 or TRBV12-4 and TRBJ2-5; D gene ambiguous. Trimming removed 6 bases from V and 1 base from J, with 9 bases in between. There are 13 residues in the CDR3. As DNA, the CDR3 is TGTGCCAGCAGCACGTGGAGCCAAGAGACCCAGTACTTC. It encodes CASSTWSQETQYF.

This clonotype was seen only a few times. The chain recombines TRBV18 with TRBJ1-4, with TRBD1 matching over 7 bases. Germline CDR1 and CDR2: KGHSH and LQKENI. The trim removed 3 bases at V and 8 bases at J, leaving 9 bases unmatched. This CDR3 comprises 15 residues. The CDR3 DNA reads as TGTGCCAGCTCACCGGGTCCCGGGACAGCGGAAAAACTGTTTTTT. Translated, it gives CASSPGPGTAEKLFF.

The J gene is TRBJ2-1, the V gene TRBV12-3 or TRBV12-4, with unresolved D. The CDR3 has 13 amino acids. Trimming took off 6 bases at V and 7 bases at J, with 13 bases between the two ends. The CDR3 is CASRVSLKNEQFF. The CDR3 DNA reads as TGTGCCAGCAGGGTGTCCCTTAAGAATGAGCAGTTCTTC.

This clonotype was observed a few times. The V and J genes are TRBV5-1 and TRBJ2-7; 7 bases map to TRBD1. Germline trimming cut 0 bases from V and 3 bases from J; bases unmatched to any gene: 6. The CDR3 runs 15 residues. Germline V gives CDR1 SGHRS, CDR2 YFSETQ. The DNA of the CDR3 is TGCGCCAGCAGCTTGGCGGCTGACAGGGACTACGAGCAGTACTTC. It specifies CASSLAADRDYEQYF.

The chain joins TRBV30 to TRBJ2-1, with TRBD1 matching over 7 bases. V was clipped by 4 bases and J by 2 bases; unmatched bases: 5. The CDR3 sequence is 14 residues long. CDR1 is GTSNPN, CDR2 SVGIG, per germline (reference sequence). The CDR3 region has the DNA TGTGCCTGGACCCCCGACAGGGCCTACAATGAGCAGTTCTTC. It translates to CAWTPDRAYNEQFF.